Presented here are 14 T cell receptor beta chains from one specimen sequenced in a study of T cells in Graves' hyperthyroidism and ophthalmopathy. Amplification of TCR beta CDR3 regions was performed using RNA transcripts as template. The HTBI primer set was used in a first-round RT-PCR of the TCR CDR3. TCRdb re-called the multiplex PCR reads through MiXCR, storing one row per CDR3 protein. The table shows hundreds of thousands of distinct CDR3 sequences, with around 15% occurring only once. The sample comprised blood. These receptors were collected from a woman under 30 with Graves' hyperthyroidism.

This clonotype was seen only a few times. The chain recombines TRBV5-1 with TRBJ1-2, with D perhaps TRBD1 (6 bases). The CDR3 consists of 16 residues. The V gene's germline CDR1 is SGHRS and CDR2 YFSETQ. V was cut by 0 bases and J by 0 bases, with 12 bases left in between. The CDR3 sequence is CASSLDEGGPNYGYTF. CDR3 bases: TGCGCCAGCAGCTTGGATGAGGGGGGGCCTAACTATGGCTACACCTTC.

This clonotype has ten or more counts. The rearrangement joins TRBV7-9 to TRBJ2-7; a weak D match, TRBD1 (6 bases). Trimming pared 5 bases from V and 2 bases from J, leaving 10 bases between. Per germline, CDR1 SEHNR and CDR2 FQNEAQ (reference sequence). The CDR3 totals 13 residues. The CDR3 region is CASSTGQTYEQYF. In DNA, the CDR3 is TGTGCCAGCAGCACAGGACAGACCTACGAGCAGTACTTC.

The chain uses TRBV7-2 and TRBJ2-5; D call uncertain. The V end lost 2 bases, the J end lost 7 bases, and 8 bases lay between the germline ends. Germline V gene lookup returns CDR1 SGHTA and CDR2 FQGNSA. There are 12 residues in the CDR3. DNA of the CDR3: TGTGCCAGCAGCTTAATTGGTCTGACCCAGTACTTC. Translating gives CASSLIGLTQYF.

At least ten counts were recorded for this clonotype. The rearrangement uses TRBV18 and TRBJ2-1, with TRBD2 matching 9 bases. Looked up from germline, CDR1 is KGHSH and CDR2 is LQKENI. The CDR3 covers 16 residues. J gave up 4 bases and V 8 bases, and 12 bases lay outside the gene matches. CDR3 DNA sequence: TGTGCCAGCAGCCCACCGGGGCTAGCGGGGTACAATGAGCAGTTCTTC. Protein sequence: CASSPPGLAGYNEQFF.

This clonotype was counted ten times or more. This rearrangement joins TRBV12-3 or TRBV12-4 to TRBJ1-5; D unclear. The V and J ends lost 5 bases and 2 bases respectively, with 13 bases between them. The CDR3 is made up of 15 amino acids. The CDR3 sequence: CASSPNIGRNQPQHF. DNA for the CDR3: TGTGCCAGCAGTCCGAACATTGGCCGCAATCAGCCCCAGCATTTT.

This clonotype has only a few counts. The rearrangement joins TRBV7-2 to TRBJ1-4; D is unresolved. CDR1 and CDR2 from the germline V gene are SGHTA and FQGNSA. V was trimmed by 5 bases and J by 7 bases, leaving 17 bases between them. CDR3 length equals 15 residues. The CDR3 bases are TGTGCCAGCAGCCATACACGGGGAGTAGGTGAAAAACTGTTTTTT. The encoded protein is CASSHTRGVGEKLFF.

This chain links TRBV19 with TRBJ2-1; TRBD2 might be the D (6 bases). Germline V CDR1 and CDR2: LNHDA, SQIVND (reference sequence). CDR3 size: 15 residues. Between the trimmed V and J ends, which lost 5 bases and 6 bases, there was a span of 17 bases. CDR3 nucleotide sequence: TGTGCCAGTAGTTTGCGGGACCGTTCTTTCAATGAGCAGTTCTTC. Translation gives CASSLRDRSFNEQFF.

This clonotype was observed at least ten times. The CDR3 DNA reads as TGTGCCAGCAAGCGCAACCGGGGGCGTCTGAATGAGCAGTTCTTC. Amino acids: CASKRNRGRLNEQFF. The chain couples TRBV5-5 to TRBJ2-1; D is possibly TRBD1 or TRBD2 (6 bases each). The germline V and J ends were trimmed by 6 bases and 7 bases, with 20 bases remaining between them. Germline lookup yields CDR1 SGHKS and CDR2 YYEKEE (reference sequence). The CDR3 is 15 amino acids.

The CDR3 DNA reads TGTGCCAGCAGCGTGAGCCCAGGCAGGGAAATAAATCAGCCCCAGCATTTT. This translates into CASSVSPGREINQPQHF. The chain employs TRBV13 and TRBJ1-5; weak D call: TRBD1 (5 bases). This CDR3 has 17 residues. V was pared by 5 bases and J by 4 bases, with 21 bases between. Germline values: CDR1 PRHDT, CDR2 FYEKMQ (reference sequence).

V gene TRBV27 combines with J gene TRBJ1-5, with 7 bases matching TRBD1. V shed 5 bases and J 4 bases; nucleotides not matched to a gene: 5. Germline V lookup: CDR1 MNHEY, CDR2 SMNVEV (reference sequence). The length of the CDR3 is 14 residues. In nucleotides, the CDR3 is TGTGCCAGCAGTAGCACAGGGGTGAATCAGCCCCAGCATTTT. This translates into CASSSTGVNQPQHF.

At least ten counts were recorded for this clonotype. V and J are TRBV7-9 and TRBJ2-1, with D tentatively TRBD1 (5 bases). Trimming pared 5 bases from V and 7 bases from J, leaving 12 bases between. The CDR3 contains 13 residues. Looked up from germline, CDR1 is SEHNR and CDR2 is FQNEAQ (reference sequence). As DNA, the CDR3 is TGTGCCAGCAGCCTAGGGGCGAGGAATGAGCAGTTCTTC. Encoded protein: CASSLGARNEQFF.

This clonotype was recorded many times. V and J are TRBV13 and TRBJ2-3; D may be TRBD1 (6 bases). The V end lost 2 bases, the J end lost 6 bases, and 12 bases lay between the germline ends. CDR3 length equals 14 residues. The germline V gene has CDR1 PRHDT and CDR2 FYEKMQ (reference sequence). CDR3 residues: CASSLLTGSDTQYF. The CDR3, as DNA: TGTGCCAGCAGCTTACTGACAGGTTCGGATACGCAGTATTTT.

This clonotype was counted a few times. CDR3 sequence: CASSETGDRNQPQHF. The CDR3 DNA reads as TGCGCCAGCAGCGAGACAGGGGACCGCAATCAGCCCCAGCATTTT. The chain has TRBV10-2 and TRBJ1-5; 8 bases are a match to TRBD1. CDR1 and CDR2 (germline): WSHSY, SAAADI. This CDR3 spans 15 amino acids. With 6 bases clipped from V and 2 bases from J, the junction kept 6 bases outside the gene matches.

This clonotype was detected many times. This chain links TRBV12-3 or TRBV12-4 with TRBJ2-3; the D is unclear. The V gene lost 3 bases and the J gene lost 5 bases, with 9 bases spanning the gap. The CDR3 is 13 residues long. CDR3 amino acids: CASSFLPGDTQYF. In DNA, the CDR3 is TGTGCCAGCAGTTTCCTTCCGGGAGATACGCAGTATTTT.